The TCR beta chain under discussion was sequenced for a study of T cells expressing NK-cell markers. From its re-call of the 5' RACE reads, TCRdb lists each CDR3 protein once, without DNA. This sample lists several thousand distinct CDR3 sequences; its ten largest clones have 60%. From germline, CDR1 is KGHSH and CDR2 LQKENI. CDR3 length: 14 amino acids. This rearrangement joins TRBV18 to TRBJ1-1; TCRdb designates TRBD1, a call that cannot be tested without DNA. The receptor comes from a man in his late teens or twenties in good health. Sequenced: blood T cells: a sorted CD56 or NKG2C T cell subset, CD4+ or CD8+ T cells, or bulk PBMC T cells (not recorded which). CDR3 protein: CASSPGQGVTEAFF.